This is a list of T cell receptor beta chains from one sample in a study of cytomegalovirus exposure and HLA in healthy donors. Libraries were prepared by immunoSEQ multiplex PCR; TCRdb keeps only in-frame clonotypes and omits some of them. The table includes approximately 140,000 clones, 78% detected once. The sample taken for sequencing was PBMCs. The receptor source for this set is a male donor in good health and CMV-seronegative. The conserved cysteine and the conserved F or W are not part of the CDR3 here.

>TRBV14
ASSQALVYNEQF
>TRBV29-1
SVWTDSYEQY
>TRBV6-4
ASSDGRLNEQF
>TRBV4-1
ASSRWRASGDYEQY
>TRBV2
ASSPRVNYGYT
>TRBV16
ASSHRTGGLCGYT
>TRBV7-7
ASSQGTGSRETQY
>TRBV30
AAAPAVLYNEQF
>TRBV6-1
ATTLGRLNTGELF
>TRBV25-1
ASSERWTGEEAF
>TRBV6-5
ASSRLGGRTDTQY
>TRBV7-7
ASSSGTSGTQETQY
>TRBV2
ASRFDRGINNEQF
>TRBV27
ASSSSGTGALRQY
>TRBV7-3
ASRTTGSGANVLT
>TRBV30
AWTGESSYNSPLH
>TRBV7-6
ASSLNPTGTSGRSSTDTQY
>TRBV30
ASRQASGANVLT
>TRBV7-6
ASSPRRTSGSLYNEQF
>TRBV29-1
SVPGQGGEDEQF
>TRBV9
ASSVMGHGSGNTIY
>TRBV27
AGSLLWLGNTGELF
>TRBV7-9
ASSLAGQGGSYEQY
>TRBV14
ASSPPGDGYEQY
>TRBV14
ASSQDPVLTGKYNEQF
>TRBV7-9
ASSSYPSGGSSYEQY
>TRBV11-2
ASSSPQEQF
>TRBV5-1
ASRPSTGWETQY
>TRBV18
ASSPAGQGVAGGYT
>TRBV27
ASSSVPDTQY
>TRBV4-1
ASSQVPAPTQGPGAEAF
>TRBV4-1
ASSRPGRLAGADTQY
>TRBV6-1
ASSAGTEKYGYT
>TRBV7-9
ASSPITGGGYEQY
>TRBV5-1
ASSTDRVGEAF
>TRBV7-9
SSSPTTGGREKPQH
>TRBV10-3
AISESGPEVRNTGELF
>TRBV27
ASSWDRGQETQY
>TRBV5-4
ASSSVSGGAPETQY